This T cell receptor beta chain was obtained from a study of identical twins. Overall study results and limits: Insertions were reduced in abundant cord blood beta clonotypes but not in memory repertoires.

TCRdb passed the 5' RACE reads through MiXCR, listing each CDR3 protein once. The sample lists roughly 1.6 million distinct CDR3 sequences, about 31% occurring once. CDR3 length equals 15 residues. The V end was cut by 2 bases, the J end by 11 bases, with 21 bases between. Worth noting for this clonotype: Its antigen is still unknown.

The clonotype originates from a newborn girl in good health. The rearrangement joins TRBV12-3 or TRBV12-4 to TRBJ1-1; the D gene is possibly TRBD1 (6 bases). Specimen: cord blood. CDR3 sequence: CASSLRAGAGRGAFF. DNA for the CDR3: TGTGCCAGCAGTTTAAGGGCAGGGGCCGGTCGCGGCGCTTTCTTT.